The TCR beta chain described here comes from a study of blood T cell repertoires in COVID-19. Study context: Acute and convalescent COVID-19 samples came from the United States, Italy and Spain.

Deletions cut 0 bases from V and 7 bases from J, with 25 bases between. Per the germline V gene, CDR1 is SGHDN and CDR2 is FVKESK. This CDR3 has 19 residues. There are a few counts of this clone. In the authors' methods: Estimation of nucleated cell counts relied on the amplification of reference gene primers. Only in-frame clones appear in the TCRdb table, and some are missing; sequencing was by immunoSEQ multiplex PCR. D and trimming come from the DNA, and the V and J calls and clone size come from that table. The sample yields 84,000 or so clones, 85% to 95% seen once. Material for sequencing was peripheral blood. This clonotype was obtained from a woman aged 55-70 years with active COVID-19. J is TRBJ2-1 and V is TRBV14, with a tentative D call TRBD1 (7 bases). As DNA, the CDR3 is TGTGCCAGCAGCCAAGATTATTTGTGGGGCAGGGGGGAAAGGAATGAGCAGTTCTTC. This codes for CASSQDYLWGRGERNEQFF.